This passage covers 5 T cell receptor beta chains from one sample sequenced in a study of T cells in localized non-small cell lung cancer. Only in-frame clones appear in the TCRdb table, and some are missing; sequencing was by immunoSEQ multiplex PCR. The sample comprises 40,000 or so clones, around 81% of which are singletons, and about 7% rests with the top ten. The input for sequencing was peripheral blood mononuclear cells, taken before any cancer treatment. The source is a male donor at least 60 years old with stage II lung adenocarcinoma.

V gene TRBV11-1 combines with J gene TRBJ2-7; 9 bases match TRBD1. Germline CDR1 reads SGHAT; CDR2 reads FQDESV (reference sequence). Trimming removed 1 base from V and 6 bases from J; junction bases left unmatched: 7. CDR3 length: 15 residues. The chain's CDR3 is CASSLDGTGTGEQYF. The DNA of the CDR3 is TGTGCCAGCAGCTTAGATGGGACAGGGACGGGCGAGCAGTACTTC. Filled out from reference TRBV11-1 and TRBJ2-7, the complete variable domain reads EAEVAQSPRYKITEKSQAVAFWCDPISGHATLYWYRQILGQGPELLVQFQDESVVDDSQLPKDRFSAERLKGVDSTLKIQPAELGDSAMYLCASSLDGTGTGEQYFGPGTRLTVT.

The chain employs TRBV5-5 and TRBJ2-7; D not certain. V was cut by 1 base and J by 1 base, with 12 bases left in between. Germline CDR1 reads SGHKS; CDR2 reads YYEKEE (reference sequence). The CDR3 runs to 15 residues. CDR3 in amino acids: CASSLWELGSYEQYF. In DNA form, the CDR3 reads TGTGCCAGCAGCTTGTGGGAATTGGGGTCCTACGAGCAGTACTTC.

The chain combines TRBV27 with TRBJ2-1; TRBD1 aligns across 7 bases. J was trimmed by 3 bases and V by 2 bases; bases with no gene match: 16. The germline gives CDR1 MNHEY, CDR2 SMNVEV (reference sequence). The CDR3 spans 19 residues. The CDR3 is CASSLLRGAQGPLYNEQFF. In DNA, the CDR3 is TGTGCCAGCAGTTTACTAAGGGGAGCACAGGGGCCCCTCTACAATGAGCAGTTCTTC.

The V call is TRBV7-2, the J call TRBJ1-3, with no clear D. Per germline, CDR1 SGHTA and CDR2 FQGNSA. CDR3 length equals 16 residues. The V end lost 0 bases, the J end lost 0 bases, and 9 bases lay between the germline ends. The CDR3 loop reads CASSLAGLLSGNTIYF. In DNA form, the CDR3 reads TGTGCCAGCAGCTTAGCTGGACTGCTCTCTGGAAACACCATATATTTT.

In its sample, this clone was seen a few times. The chain is built from TRBV10-3 and TRBJ2-7, with 11 bases matching TRBD1. J lost 2 bases, V lost 6 bases, and 6 bases had no gene match. CDR1 and CDR2 from the germline V gene are ENHRY and SYGVKD. This CDR3 contains 15 residues. CDR3 sequence reads: CAIREAGQGAYEQYF. The CDR3 coding sequence is TGTGCCATCAGGGAAGCGGGACAGGGGGCCTACGAGCAGTACTTC.